This T cell receptor (beta chain) was recovered during a study of human T cells and chemical hapten exposure. Study as a whole: Reading of the patch tests, which applied 0.01% DPC to the upper back, occurred at 6 days. Patients, mostly women, had alopecia areata, alopecia totalis or alopecia universalis.

Single cDNA molecules in the library carried unique molecular identifiers attached during preparation. TCRdb recomputed calls from the RACE reads with MiXCR, one row per CDR3 protein. The profile shows approximately 60,000 distinct CDR3 sequences, approximately 11% of them singletons. Time point here: patch test 3, about 24 weeks after DPC sensitization. Noted treatment: therapeutic diphenylcyclopropenone sensitization with weekly scalp DPC. The authors extracted total RNA from unfractionated whole blood. In its sample, this clonotype was seen a few times. Trimming at V came to 4 bases and at J to 4 bases, leaving 7 bases not matched to a gene. The CDR3 spans 14 residues. CDR1 and CDR2 from the germline V gene are SGHTA and FQGNSA.

The TCR originated in a woman younger than 45 with alopecia areata. Some clones in this sample may be carry-over from other donors' samples. The specimen was whole blood, collected in connection with sensitization to the hapten diphenylcyclopropenone (DPC). V and J are TRBV7-2 and TRBJ2-7; 7 bases align to TRBD1. CDR3 nucleotides: TGTGCCAGCAGCTCGTCGACAGGGCGGTACGAGCAGTACTTC. Translation gives CASSSSTGRYEQYF.